The clone carrying this TCR beta chain was recorded many times. What it binds is not known. The record originates from a study of early T cells in non-severe SARS-CoV-2 infection. The protocol attached unique molecular identifiers to individual cDNA molecules. TCRdb passed the 5' RACE reads through MiXCR, listing each CDR3 protein once. The top ten clones hold 17% of a sample with some 60,000 distinct CDR3 sequences, around 8.9% of them seen once. Looked up from germline, CDR1 is SGHTA and CDR2 is FQGTGA. V lost 5 bases and J 7 bases, leaving 11 bases between the germline ends. This CDR3 contains 13 residues. Broader study findings: Matching with VDJdb favored anti-spike CD8 responses (missing private and CD4 specificities).

J is TRBJ2-2 and V is TRBV7-3; D remains ambiguous. Sequencing was done on a sample of whole blood. This receptor was taken from an adult who was a healthcare worker with PCR-confirmed SARS-CoV-2 infection or an uninfected control (not recorded which). The CDR3 loop reads CASSPTTVGELFF. Written as DNA, the CDR3 is TGTGCCAGCAGCCCCACGACGGTCGGGGAGCTGTTTTTT.